This T cell receptor beta chain was captured by sequencing in a study of blood T cell repertoires in COVID-19. Study context: Sources were T cells, B-cell-depleted T cells, or PBMCs; the material itself was cDNA or gDNA.

Original methodology: By means of reference gene primer amplification, nucleated cell counts were estimated. Profiling relied on immunoSEQ multiplex PCR, and the TCRdb table lists in-frame clones only, not all of them. V and J calls and clone size are copied from that table; D and trimming were computed from the DNA. The sample contains some 80,000 clones, about 87% of which appear only once. The CDR3 totals 14 residues. Germline-derived CDR1 and CDR2 are SGHRS and YFSETQ. V was shortened by 4 bases and J by 0 bases, with 8 bases between the two germline ends. The sequence was collected from a man older than 75 with active or convalescent COVID-19. The specimen was peripheral blood. This chain joins TRBV5-1 and TRBJ1-3, with D unresolved. The CDR3 coding sequence is TGCGCCAGCAGCGGCGGGGTCTCTGGAAACACCATATATTTT. Translation gives CASSGGVSGNTIYF.